This T cell receptor delta chain was identified during a study of gamma-delta chains in newborns, infants, children. Study in general: Microbial exposure reportedly drives polyclonal innate γδ T cell expansion after birth.

With CATT, TCRdb re-called clones from the reads. Among more than 9,000 delta-chain clones, 3% to 4.5% were seen once, and the ten largest hold approximately 8.9%. There are 18 residues in the CDR3. With V trimmed by 3 bases and J by 0 bases, 12 bases remained unmatched. The germline V gene has CDR1 GEAIGNYY and CDR2 EKD. By frequency in the sample, this clone is medium-sized. The chain employs TRDV2 and TRDJ1, with 10 bases matching TRDD3. The clonotype originates from a child who was a newborn, infant or young child, either healthy, febrile or measles-vaccinated (not recorded which). The sequencing input was blood. In DNA, the CDR3 is TGTGCCTGTGACCCTTTACTGGGGGATGGAAGATACACCGATAAACTCATCTTT. It translates to CACDPLLGDGRYTDKLIF.